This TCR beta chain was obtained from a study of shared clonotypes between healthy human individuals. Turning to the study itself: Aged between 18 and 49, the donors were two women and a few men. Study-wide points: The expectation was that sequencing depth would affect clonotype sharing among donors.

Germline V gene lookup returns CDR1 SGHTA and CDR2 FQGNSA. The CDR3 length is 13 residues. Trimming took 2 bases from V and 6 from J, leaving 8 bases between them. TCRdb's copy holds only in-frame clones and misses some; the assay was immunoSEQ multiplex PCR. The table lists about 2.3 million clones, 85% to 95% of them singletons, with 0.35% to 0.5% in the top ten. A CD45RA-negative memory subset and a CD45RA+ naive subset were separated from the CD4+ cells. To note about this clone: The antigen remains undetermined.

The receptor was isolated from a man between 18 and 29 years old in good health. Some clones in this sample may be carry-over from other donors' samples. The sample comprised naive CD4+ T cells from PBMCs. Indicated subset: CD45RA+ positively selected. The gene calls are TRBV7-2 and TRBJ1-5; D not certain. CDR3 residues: CASSLSPTQPQHF. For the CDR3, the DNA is TGTGCCAGCAGCTTATCTCCCACTCAGCCCCAGCATTTT.